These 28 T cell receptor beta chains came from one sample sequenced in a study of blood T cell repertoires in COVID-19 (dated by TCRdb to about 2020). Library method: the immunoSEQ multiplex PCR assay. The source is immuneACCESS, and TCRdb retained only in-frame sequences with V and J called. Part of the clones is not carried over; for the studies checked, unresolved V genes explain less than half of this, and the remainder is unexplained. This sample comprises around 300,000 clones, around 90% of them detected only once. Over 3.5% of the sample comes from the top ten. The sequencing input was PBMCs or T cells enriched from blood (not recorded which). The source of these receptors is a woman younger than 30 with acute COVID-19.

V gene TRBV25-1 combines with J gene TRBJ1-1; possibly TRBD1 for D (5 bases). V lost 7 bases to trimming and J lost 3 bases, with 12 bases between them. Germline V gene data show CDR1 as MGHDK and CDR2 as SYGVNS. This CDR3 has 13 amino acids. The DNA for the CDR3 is TGTGCCAGCACCTGGGGGGGGTACACTGAAGCTTTCTTT. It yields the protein CASTWGGYTEAFF.

The CDR3 reads CSVEEGPGNSPLHF. As DNA, the CDR3 is TGCAGCGTTGAAGAGGGCCCAGGGAATTCACCCCTCCACTTT. This chain links TRBV29-1 with TRBJ1-6; a possible D gene is TRBD1 (5 bases). CDR1 is SQVTM, CDR2 ANQGSEA, per germline. CDR3 length equals 14 residues. V lost 0 bases and J 7 bases, leaving 10 bases between the germline ends.

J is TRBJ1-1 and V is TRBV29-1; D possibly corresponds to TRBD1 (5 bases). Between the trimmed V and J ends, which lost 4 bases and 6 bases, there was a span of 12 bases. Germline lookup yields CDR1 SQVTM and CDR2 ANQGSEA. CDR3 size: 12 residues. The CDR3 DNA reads TGCAGCGTTGCGTCAGGGTCCGCTGAAGCTTTCTTT. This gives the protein CSVASGSAEAFF.

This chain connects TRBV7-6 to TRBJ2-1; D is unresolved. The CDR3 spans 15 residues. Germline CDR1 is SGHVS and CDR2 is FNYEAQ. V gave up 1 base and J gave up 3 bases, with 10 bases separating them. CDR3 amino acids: CASSLDPAVYNEQFF. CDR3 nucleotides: TGTGCCAGCAGCTTAGACCCCGCGGTCTACAATGAGCAGTTCTTC.

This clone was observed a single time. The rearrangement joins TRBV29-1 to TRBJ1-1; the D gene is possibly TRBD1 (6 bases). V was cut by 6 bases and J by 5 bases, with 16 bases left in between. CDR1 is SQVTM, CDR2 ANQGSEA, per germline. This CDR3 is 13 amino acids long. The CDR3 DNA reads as TGCAGCGTGGCCCGGGGGGCCGAGACTGAAGCTTTCTTT. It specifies CSVARGAETEAFF.

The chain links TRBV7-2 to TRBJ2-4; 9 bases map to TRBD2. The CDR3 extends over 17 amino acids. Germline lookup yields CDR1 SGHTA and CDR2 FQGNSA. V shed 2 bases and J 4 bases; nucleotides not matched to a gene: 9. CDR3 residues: CASSLRTAGGGKNIQYF. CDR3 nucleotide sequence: TGTGCCAGCAGCTTAAGGACAGCGGGAGGTGGAAAAAACATTCAGTACTTC.

The CDR3 spells CASSSNRGTGELFF. CDR3 coding DNA: TGTGCCAGCAGCTCGAACAGGGGAACCGGGGAGCTGTTTTTT. The rearrangement uses TRBV7-9 and TRBJ2-2, with TRBD1 identical over 7 bases. J lost 5 bases, V lost 4 bases, and 4 bases had no gene match. CDR1 and CDR2 from the germline V gene are SEHNR and FQNEAQ (reference sequence). CDR3 size: 14 residues.

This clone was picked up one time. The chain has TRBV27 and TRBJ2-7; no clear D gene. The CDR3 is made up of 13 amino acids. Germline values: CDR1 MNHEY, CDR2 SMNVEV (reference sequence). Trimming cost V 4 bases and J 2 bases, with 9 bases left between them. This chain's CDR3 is CASSYRATYEQYF. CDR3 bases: TGTGCCAGCAGTTACCGCGCAACCTACGAGCAGTACTTC.

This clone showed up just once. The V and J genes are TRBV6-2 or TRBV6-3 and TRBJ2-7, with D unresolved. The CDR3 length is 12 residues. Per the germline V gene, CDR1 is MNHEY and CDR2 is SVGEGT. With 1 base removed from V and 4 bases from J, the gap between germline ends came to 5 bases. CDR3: CASSYYGYEQYF. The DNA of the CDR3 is TGTGCCAGCAGTTACTACGGGTACGAGCAGTACTTC.

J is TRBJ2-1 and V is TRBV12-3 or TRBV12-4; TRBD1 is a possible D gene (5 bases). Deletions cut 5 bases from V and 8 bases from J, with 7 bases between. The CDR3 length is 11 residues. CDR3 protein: CASSLGHEQFF. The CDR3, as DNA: TGTGCCAGCAGTCTGGGGCATGAGCAGTTCTTC.

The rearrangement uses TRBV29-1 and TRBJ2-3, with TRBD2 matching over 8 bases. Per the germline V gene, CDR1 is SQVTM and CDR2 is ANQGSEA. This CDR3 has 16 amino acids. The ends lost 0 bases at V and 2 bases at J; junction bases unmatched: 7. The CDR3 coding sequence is TGCAGCGTTGAAGACGCCACTAGCGGTTACACAGATACGCAGTATTTT. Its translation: CSVEDATSGYTDTQYF.

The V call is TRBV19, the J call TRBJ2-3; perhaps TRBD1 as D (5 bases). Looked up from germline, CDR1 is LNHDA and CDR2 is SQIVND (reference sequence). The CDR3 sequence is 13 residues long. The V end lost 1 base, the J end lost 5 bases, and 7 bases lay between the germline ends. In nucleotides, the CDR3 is TGTGCCAGTAGTATAGCAGGGCAAGATACGCAGTATTTT. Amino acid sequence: CASSIAGQDTQYF. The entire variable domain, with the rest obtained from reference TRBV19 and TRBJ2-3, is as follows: DGGITQSPKYLFRKEGQNVTLSCEQNLNHDAMYWYRQDPGQGLRLIYYSQIVNDFQKGDIAEGYSVSREKKESFPLTVTSAQKNPTAFYLCASSIAGQDTQYFGPGTRLTVL.

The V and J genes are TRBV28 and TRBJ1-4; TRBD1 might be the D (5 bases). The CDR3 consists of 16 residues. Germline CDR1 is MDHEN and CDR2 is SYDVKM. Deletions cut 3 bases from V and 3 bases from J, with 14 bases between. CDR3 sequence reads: CASSFLFSRANEKLFF. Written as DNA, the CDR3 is TGTGCCAGCAGTTTCCTGTTTTCCAGGGCTAATGAAAAACTGTTTTTT. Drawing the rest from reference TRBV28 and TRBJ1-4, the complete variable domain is DVKVTQSSRYLVKRTGEKVFLECVQDMDHENMFWYRQDPGLGLRLIYFSYDVKMKEKGDIPEGYSVSREKKERFSLILESASTNQTSMYLCASSFLFSRANEKLFFGSGTQLSVL.

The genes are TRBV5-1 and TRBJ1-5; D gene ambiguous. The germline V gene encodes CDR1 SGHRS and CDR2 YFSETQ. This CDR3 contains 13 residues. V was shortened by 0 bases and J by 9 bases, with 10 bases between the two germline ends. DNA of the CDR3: TGCGCCAGCAGCTTGGACAGTCACCGGCCCCAGCATTTT. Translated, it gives CASSLDSHRPQHF.

CDR3 nucleotide sequence: TGCGCCAGCAGCTGGACTAACCCAAGGCGGGATGAGCAGTTCTTC. Amino acid sequence: CASSWTNPRRDEQFF. J is TRBJ2-1 and V is TRBV5-1, with a weak D call TRBD2 (6 bases). Trimming shortened V by 3 bases and J by 8 bases, and 18 bases separated the two germline ends. Germline V lookup: CDR1 SGHRS, CDR2 YFSETQ. The CDR3 length is 15 residues.

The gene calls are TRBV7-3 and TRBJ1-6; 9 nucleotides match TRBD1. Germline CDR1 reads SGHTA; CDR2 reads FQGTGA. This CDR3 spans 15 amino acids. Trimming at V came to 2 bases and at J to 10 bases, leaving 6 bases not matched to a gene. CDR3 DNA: TGTGCCAGCAGCTTAGCGGACAGGGGAAAATCACCCCTCCACTTT. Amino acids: CASSLADRGKSPLHF.

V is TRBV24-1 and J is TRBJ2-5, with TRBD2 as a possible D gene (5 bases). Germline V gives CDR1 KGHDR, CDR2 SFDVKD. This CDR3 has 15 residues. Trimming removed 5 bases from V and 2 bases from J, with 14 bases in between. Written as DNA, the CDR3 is TGTGCCACCAGTGCCTCTGGTTGGAGGCAAGAGACCCAGTACTTC. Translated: CATSASGWRQETQYF.

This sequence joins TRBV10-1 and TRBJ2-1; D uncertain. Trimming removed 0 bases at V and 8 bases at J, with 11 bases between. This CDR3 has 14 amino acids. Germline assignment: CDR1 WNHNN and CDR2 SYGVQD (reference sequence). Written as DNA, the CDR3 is TGCGCCAGCAGTGAGTCGACCAGCGTAGATGAGCAGTTCTTC. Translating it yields CASSESTSVDEQFF.

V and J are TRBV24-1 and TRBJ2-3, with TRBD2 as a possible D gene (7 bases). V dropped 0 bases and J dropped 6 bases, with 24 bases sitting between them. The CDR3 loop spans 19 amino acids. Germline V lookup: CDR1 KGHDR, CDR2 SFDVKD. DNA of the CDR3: TGTGCCACCAGTGATTTGAAGGGAGGGGGTAGCGAGATCCGGGATACGCAGTATTTT. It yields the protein CATSDLKGGGSEIRDTQYF.

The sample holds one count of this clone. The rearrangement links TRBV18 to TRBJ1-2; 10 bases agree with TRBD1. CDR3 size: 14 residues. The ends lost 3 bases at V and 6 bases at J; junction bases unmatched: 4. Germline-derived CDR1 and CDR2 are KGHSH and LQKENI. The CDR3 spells CASSPSGQGNGYTF. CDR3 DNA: TGTGCCAGCTCACCCTCGGGACAGGGGAATGGCTACACCTTC. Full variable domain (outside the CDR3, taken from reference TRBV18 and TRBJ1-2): NAGVMQNPRHLVRRRGQEARLRCSPMKGHSHVYWYRQLPEEGLKFMVYLQKENIIDESGMPKERFSAEFPKEGPSILRIQQVVRGDSAAYFCASSPSGQGNGYTFGSGTRLTVV.

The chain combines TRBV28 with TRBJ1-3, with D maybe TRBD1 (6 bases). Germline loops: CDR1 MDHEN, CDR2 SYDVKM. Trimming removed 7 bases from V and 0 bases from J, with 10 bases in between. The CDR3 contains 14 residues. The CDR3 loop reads CASTTGSSGNTIYF. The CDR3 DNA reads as TGTGCCAGCACCACAGGGTCCTCTGGAAACACCATATATTTT.

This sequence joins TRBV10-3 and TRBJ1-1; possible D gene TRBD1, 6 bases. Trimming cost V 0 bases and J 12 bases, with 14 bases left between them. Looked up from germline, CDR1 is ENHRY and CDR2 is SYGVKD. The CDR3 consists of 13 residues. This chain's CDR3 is CAISESWDTGTFF. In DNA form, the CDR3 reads TGTGCCATCAGTGAGTCGTGGGACACGGGGACTTTCTTT.

The CDR3 protein is CASSLTGSYWGYEQYF. Written as DNA, the CDR3 is TGTGCCAGCAGTCTGACAGGATCCTATTGGGGCTACGAGCAGTACTTC. The rearrangement uses TRBV28 and TRBJ2-7, with a possible D match to TRBD1 (6 bases). V lost 5 bases, J lost 3 bases, and 20 bases lay in between. The CDR3 has 16 amino acids. Germline V lookup: CDR1 MDHEN, CDR2 SYDVKM. The whole variable domain, remainder taken from reference TRBV28 and TRBJ2-7, is DVKVTQSSRYLVKRTGEKVFLECVQDMDHENMFWYRQDPGLGLRLIYFSYDVKMKEKGDIPEGYSVSREKKERFSLILESASTNQTSMYLCASSLTGSYWGYEQYFGPGTRLTVT.

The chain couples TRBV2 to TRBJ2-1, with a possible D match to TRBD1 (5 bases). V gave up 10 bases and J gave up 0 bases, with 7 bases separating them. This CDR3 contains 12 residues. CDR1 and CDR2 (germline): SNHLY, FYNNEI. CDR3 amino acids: CANTGSYNEQFF. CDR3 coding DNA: TGTGCCAACACAGGCTCCTACAATGAGCAGTTCTTC.

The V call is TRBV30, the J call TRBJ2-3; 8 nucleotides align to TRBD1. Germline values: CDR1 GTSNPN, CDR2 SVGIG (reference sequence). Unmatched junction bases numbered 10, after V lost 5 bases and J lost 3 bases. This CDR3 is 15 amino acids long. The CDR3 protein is CAWGAKTGATDTQYF. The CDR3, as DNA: TGTGCCTGGGGGGCGAAGACAGGGGCTACAGATACGCAGTATTTT.

The CDR3 sequence is CASSSLPLGGRTGELFF. The CDR3 DNA reads as TGTGCCAGCAGTTCCCTCCCCCTCGGGGGACGTACCGGGGAGCTGTTTTTT. The genes are TRBV27 and TRBJ2-2; tentative D call: TRBD2 (6 bases). Germline CDR1 MNHEY, CDR2 SMNVEV (reference sequence). The CDR3 has 17 amino acids. V lost 4 bases and J 5 bases, leaving 20 bases between the germline ends.

CDR3 amino acids: CASSLGATSWGTDTQYF. The CDR3, as DNA: TGTGCCAGCAGCTTAGGAGCGACTAGCTGGGGCACAGATACGCAGTATTTT. The rearrangement joins TRBV7-9 to TRBJ2-3, with TRBD2 matching over 7 bases. Trimming at V came to 1 base and at J to 1 base, leaving 8 bases not matched to a gene. Germline V gene lookup returns CDR1 SEHNR and CDR2 FQNEAQ (reference sequence). CDR3 size: 17 residues.

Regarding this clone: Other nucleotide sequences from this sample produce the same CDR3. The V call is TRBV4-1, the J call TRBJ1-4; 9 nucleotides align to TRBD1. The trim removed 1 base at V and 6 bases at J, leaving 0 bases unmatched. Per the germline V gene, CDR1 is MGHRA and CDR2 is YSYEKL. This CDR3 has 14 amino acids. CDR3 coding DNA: TGCGCCAGCAGCCAAGGGACAGGGGATGAAAAACTGTTTTTT. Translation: CASSQGTGDEKLFF.